This is a list of T cell receptor beta chains from one sample in a study of beta chain features in type 1 diabetes. Measured with immunoSEQ multiplex PCR; TCRdb has only the in-frame clones, and not every one. The sample holds some 250,000 clones; about 25% are singletons and the top ten take 3.5% to 4%. The specimen was central memory CD4+ T cells from blood. The source of these receptors is a man younger than 40 in good health. Each CDR3 is given without its conserved first and last residue. The D gene is left open where the match is weak.

>TRBD1|TRBV2
AGQGDYNEQF
>TRBD2|TRBV2
ASRALAGEETQY
>NA|TRBV6-5
ASRMGLADTQY
>NA|TRBV29-1
SFLAGTDTQY
>NA|TRBV10-3
AISEPEGLDYGYT
>TRBD1|TRBV29-1
SVKTGGNEQF
>TRBD2|TRBV5-8
ASSYVGLALNNEQF
>NA|TRBV4-3
ASSQTGPPSTDTQY
>NA|TRBV6-1
ASSERAPRRGYYGYT
>TRBD2|TRBV11-2
ASTPGGRSQDTQY
>NA|TRBV4-3
ASSQDISADTQY
>NA|TRBV7-9
ASSPMNTEAF
>NA|TRBV2
ASSEGQGNSGNTIY
>NA|TRBV28
ASTPWGDPSSYEQY
>TRBD1|TRBV6-6
ASSHKKDRELGKLF
>TRBD1|TRBV7-2
ASSRPGGFYEQY
>NA|TRBV15
ATSRDVTDTGELF
>TRBD2|TRBV7-2
ASSLSSGSITDTQY
>NA|TRBV2
ASSEFGRATGANVLT
>NA|TRBV30
AWGGEVAQY
>NA|TRBV9
ASSDRTVNTEAF
>TRBD2|TRBV14
ASSQDFRLAGDNEQF
>NA|TRBV29-1
SVVGDGNQPQH
>NA|TRBV5-5
ASSLRVPTYEQY
>TRBD1|TRBV28
ASSTGDEKLF
>NA|TRBV25-1
ASSPPWDEQY
>NA|TRBV11-2
ASSTGQNTEAF
>TRBD2|TRBV6-5
ATWTSGRTDTQY
>NA|TRBV5-4
ASSLDTVAF
>TRBD2|TRBV14
ASSQGLAVISTDTQY
>TRBD1|TRBV5-1
ASSRTGNTGELF
>NA|TRBV29-1
SGDPGLSGAQY